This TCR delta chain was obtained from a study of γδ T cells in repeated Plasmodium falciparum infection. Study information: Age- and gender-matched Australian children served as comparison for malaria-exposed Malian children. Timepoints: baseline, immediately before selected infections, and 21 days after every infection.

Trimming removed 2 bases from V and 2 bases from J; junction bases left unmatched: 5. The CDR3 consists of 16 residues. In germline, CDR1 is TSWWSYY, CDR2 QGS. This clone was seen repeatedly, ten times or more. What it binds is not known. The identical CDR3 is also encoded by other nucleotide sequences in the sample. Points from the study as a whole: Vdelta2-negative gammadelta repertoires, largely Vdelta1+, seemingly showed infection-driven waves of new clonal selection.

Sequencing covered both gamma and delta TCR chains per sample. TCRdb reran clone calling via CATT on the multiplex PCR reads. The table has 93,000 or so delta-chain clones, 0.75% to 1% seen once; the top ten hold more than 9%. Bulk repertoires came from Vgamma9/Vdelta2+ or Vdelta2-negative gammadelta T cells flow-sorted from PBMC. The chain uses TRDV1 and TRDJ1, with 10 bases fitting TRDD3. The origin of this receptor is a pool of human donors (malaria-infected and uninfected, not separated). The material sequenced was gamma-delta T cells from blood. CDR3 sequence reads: CALGEKVLGDTDKLIF. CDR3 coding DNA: TGTGCTCTTGGGGAAAAGGTACTGGGGGATACCGATAAACTCATCTTT.